The clone carrying this T cell receptor (beta chain) came up a few times. The target antigen is unknown. The data were obtained in a study of response to subunit inactivated influenza vaccine. Study findings and constraints: New T cells are recruited in small numbers by each seasonal influenza vaccination, according to the authors' suggestion.

CDR1 is MNHEY and CDR2 is SMNVEV in the germline V gene (reference sequence). This CDR3 is built from 12 residues. Trimming removed 6 bases at V and 7 bases at J, with 9 bases between. TCRdb used MiXCR to reprocess the RT-PCR reads, holding one entry per CDR3 protein. The sample lists around 530,000 distinct CDR3 sequences, around 11% occurring once. This material consisted of PBMCs from blood, taken on the day of vaccination. This TCR came from a man aged 45 to 65 who received an inactivated influenza vaccine. This chain joins TRBV27 and TRBJ2-2; D uncertain. The CDR3 is CASRATVGELFF. The CDR3, as DNA: TGTGCCAGCAGGGCTACTGTCGGGGAGCTGTTTTTT.